These 10 T cell receptor beta chains share one sample of origin, sequenced in a study of immune characterization of retroperitoneal liposarcoma. TCRdb analysed the PCR reads with MiXCR anew, one entry per CDR3 protein. This sample carries under 13,000 distinct CDR3 sequences, 27% of them seen once, and the ten largest clones take 8.3%. Sequencing was carried out using tumor tissue. These receptors all come from a male donor with retroperitoneal liposarcoma.

Concerning this clonotype: The conserved closing phenylalanine or tryptophan is absent in this CDR3, likely reflecting a read error. The chain employs TRBV6-1 and TRBJ1-6, with TRBD1 identical over 7 bases. Germline V gene sequence: CDR1 MNHNS, CDR2 SASEGT. This CDR3 region has 14 residues. Germline trimming cut 6 bases from V and 7 bases from J; bases unmatched to any gene: 6. CDR3: CASSLGQKNSPLHL. CDR3 nucleotide sequence: TGTGCCAGCAGCCTGGGACAGAAAAATTCACCCCTCCACTTG.

By share, this clonotype ranks as medium-sized (0.01 to 0.1%). This chain links TRBV11-1 with TRBJ2-5; possibly TRBD1 for D (5 bases). Judging by the DNA end, TRBJ2-7 fits better; the J call may be wrong. The CDR3 covers 12 residues. CDR1 and CDR2 (germline): SGHAT, FQDESV (reference sequence). CDR3 sequence reads: CASSQGVFEQYF. CDR3 sequence (DNA): TGTGCCAGCAGCCAAGGGGTTTTCGAGCAGTACTTC.

At least ten counts were recorded for this clonotype. V usage is TRBV27 and J usage is TRBJ2-1; 10 bases are a match to TRBD2. CDR1 is MNHEY, CDR2 SMNVEV, per germline (reference sequence). V was pared by 6 bases and J by 5 bases, with 16 bases of the junction left unmatched. The CDR3 sequence is 18 residues long. CDR3 sequence reads: CASSRSPPRAGGHNEQFF. Written as DNA, the CDR3 is TGTGCCAGCAGCCGCTCCCCCCCCCGAGCGGGGGGGCACAATGAGCAGTTCTTC.

The chain couples TRBV6-6 to TRBJ1-1; tentative D call: TRBD1 (6 bases). Per germline, CDR1 MNHNY and CDR2 SVGAGI (reference sequence). Trimming took off 2 bases at V and 1 base at J, with 11 bases between the two ends. The CDR3 sequence is 15 residues long. As DNA, the CDR3 is TGTGCCAGCAGTTACGATAGGGGGTCGAACACTGAAGCTTTCTTT. Translation: CASSYDRGSNTEAFF.

By sample share, this clonotype is medium-sized (0.01 to 0.1%). The gene calls are TRBV6-1 and TRBJ2-1; no reliable D call. Germline loops: CDR1 MNHNS, CDR2 SASEGT. The V and J ends lost 2 bases and 8 bases respectively, with 7 bases between them. CDR3 length equals 12 residues. The CDR3 loop reads CASSERPYEQFF. The CDR3 nucleotides read TGTGCCAGCAGTGAAAGACCCTATGAGCAGTTCTTC.

CDR3 sequence (DNA): TGTGCCAGCAGTTACGCCGCCTACGAGCAGCACTTT. This encodes CASSYAAYEQHF. The genes are TRBV6-2 or TRBV6-3 and TRBJ1-6, with unresolved D. V lost 2 bases to trimming and J lost 19 bases, with 15 bases between them. This CDR3 is built from 12 residues. Germline CDR1 and CDR2: MNHEY and SVGEGT.

This chain uses TRBV6-2 or TRBV6-3 with TRBJ1-3; unclear D gene. The CDR3 is 12 residues long. Germline lookup yields CDR1 MNHEY and CDR2 SVGEGT. CDR3 in amino acids: CVLEGGGNTIYF. DNA for the CDR3: TGTGTCCTCGAAGGTGGCGGAAACACCATATATTTT.

This clonotype was seen many times. The V gene is TRBV12-3 or TRBV12-4, the J gene TRBJ2-1, with D possibly matching TRBD2 (6 bases). Matching the DNA end better, TRBJ2-7 makes the J call doubtful. This CDR3 comprises 15 residues. DNA for the CDR3: TGTGCCAGCAGTACCCTCGGTCGGGGGACCATCGAGCAGTACTTC. Encoded protein: CASSTLGRGTIEQYF.

The CDR3 spells CASSFSVAAFEGYTF. CDR3 nucleotides: TGTGCCAGCAGCTTTAGCGTGGCGGCCTTCGAGGGCTACACCTTC. V gene TRBV7-8 combines with J gene TRBJ1-2; D not resolved. V was clipped by 3 bases and J by 8 bases, with 19 bases between them. The CDR3 length is 15 residues. CDR1 is SGHVS, CDR2 FQNEAQ, per germline.

This clonotype was seen ten or more times. V is TRBV11-2 and J is TRBJ2-7; 14 nucleotides match TRBD2. The CDR3 contains 17 residues. Trimming removed 6 bases from V and 4 bases from J; junction bases left unmatched: 11. CDR1 is SGHAT, CDR2 FQNNGV, per germline. The CDR3 is CASSFIPGTSGRYEQYF. As DNA, the CDR3 is TGTGCCAGCAGTTTCATTCCCGGGACTAGCGGGAGATACGAGCAGTACTTC.